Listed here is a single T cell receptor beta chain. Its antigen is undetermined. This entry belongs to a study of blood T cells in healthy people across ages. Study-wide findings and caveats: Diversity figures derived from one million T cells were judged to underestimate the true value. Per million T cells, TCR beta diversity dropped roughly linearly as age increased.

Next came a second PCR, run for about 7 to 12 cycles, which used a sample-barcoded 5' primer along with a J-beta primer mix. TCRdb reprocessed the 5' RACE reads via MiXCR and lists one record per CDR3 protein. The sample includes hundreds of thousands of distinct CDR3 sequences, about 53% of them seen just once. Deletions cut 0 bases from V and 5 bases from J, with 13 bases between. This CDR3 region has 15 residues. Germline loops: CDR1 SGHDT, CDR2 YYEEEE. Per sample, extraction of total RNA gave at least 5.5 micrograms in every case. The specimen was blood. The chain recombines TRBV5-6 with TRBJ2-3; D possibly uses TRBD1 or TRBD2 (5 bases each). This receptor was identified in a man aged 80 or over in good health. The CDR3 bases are TGTGCCAGCAGCTTGGGTGGGACCCGCATAGATACGCAGTATTTT. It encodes CASSLGGTRIDTQYF. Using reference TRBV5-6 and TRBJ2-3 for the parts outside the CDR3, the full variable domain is DAGVTQSPTHLIKTRGQQVTLRCSPKSGHDTVSWYQQALGQGPQFIFQYYEEEERQRGNFPDRFSGHQFPNYSSELNVNALLLGDSALYLCASSLGGTRIDTQYFGPGTRLTVL.